Each of the 24 T cell receptor beta chains below was sequenced from the same sample in a study of T cells in Graves' hyperthyroidism and ophthalmopathy. RNA transcripts gave rise to amplified TCR beta CDR3 regions. HTBI primers were the set used in a first-round RT-PCR of the TCR CDR3. Via MiXCR, TCRdb re-called the multiplex PCR reads, giving one row per CDR3 protein. The sample includes about 690,000 distinct CDR3 sequences, about 18% of them seen just once. Sequenced: blood. These receptors all come from a man between 50 and 59 years old with Graves' hyperthyroidism.

This clonotype turned up a few times. CDR3 amino acids: CASSGGTPAYNEQFF. The CDR3 coding sequence is TGTGCCAGCAGCGGCGGGACCCCGGCCTACAATGAGCAGTTCTTC. The chain couples TRBV9 to TRBJ2-1; tentatively, D is TRBD2 (6 bases). The CDR3 extends over 15 amino acids. CDR1 SGDLS and CDR2 YYNGEE come from the germline V gene. V gave up 3 bases and J gave up 2 bases, with 12 bases separating them.

The V call is TRBV19, the J call TRBJ1-4; tentative D call: TRBD1 (6 bases). CDR3 length: 14 residues. In germline, CDR1 is LNHDA, CDR2 SQIVND (reference sequence). Trimming pared 3 bases from V and 5 bases from J, leaving 10 bases between. The CDR3 sequence: CASSIQGQNEKLFF. CDR3 nucleotide sequence: TGTGCCAGTAGTATTCAGGGGCAGAATGAAAAACTGTTTTTT.

This clonotype has more than one count but fewer than ten. The chain combines TRBV6-6 with TRBJ2-2; TRBD1 matches 7 bases. This CDR3 contains 16 residues. Germline V gives CDR1 MNHNY, CDR2 SVGAGI (reference sequence). The V and J ends lost 0 bases and 5 bases, in that order; junction bases with no gene match: 6. This CDR3 is CASSYSPGGRTGELFF. DNA for the CDR3: TGTGCCAGCAGTTACTCCCCAGGGGGTCGTACCGGGGAGCTGTTTTTT.

This clonotype was detected ten times or more. The V gene is TRBV5-5, the J gene TRBJ2-5; the match to TRBD1 covers 8 bases. Germline CDR1 and CDR2: SGHKS and YYEKEE (reference sequence). This CDR3 region has 15 residues. V lost 3 bases to trimming and J lost 5 bases; unmatched junction nucleotides: 9. Here the CDR3 DNA reads TGTGCCAGCAGCTCCGGTGCAGGGGGCGCGGAGACCCAGTACTTC. Amino acid sequence: CASSSGAGGAETQYF.

The gene calls are TRBV4-2 and TRBJ2-1; D is unresolved. Trimming pared 1 base from V and 0 bases from J, leaving 10 bases between. The CDR3 contains 16 residues. Germline-derived CDR1 and CDR2 are LGHNA and YNFKEQ. CDR3 loop: CASSQAQPGSYNEQFF. The CDR3 nucleotides are TGTGCCAGCAGCCAAGCCCAACCTGGCTCCTACAATGAGCAGTTCTTC.

A few counts support this clonotype. This chain connects TRBV12-3 or TRBV12-4 to TRBJ2-7, with 11 nucleotides matching TRBD1. V was clipped by 2 bases and J by 5 bases; unmatched bases: 5. This CDR3 is 15 amino acids long. CDR3 coding DNA: TGTGCCAGCAGTTTATTACGGACAGGGGGCAACGAGCAGTACTTC. It encodes CASSLLRTGGNEQYF.

The CDR3: CSAAQSTDTQYF. DNA of the CDR3: TGCAGTGCCGCCCAGAGCACAGATACGCAGTATTTT. J is TRBJ2-3 and V is TRBV20-1; D not certain. The ends were cut back, 6 bases at V and 0 bases at J, with 7 bases in the middle. This CDR3 is 12 amino acids long. Germline lookup yields CDR1 DFQATT and CDR2 SNEGSKA (reference sequence).

The rearrangement uses TRBV4-3 and TRBJ1-1; D not resolved. CDR1 is LGHNA, CDR2 YSLEER, per germline. V was trimmed by 4 bases and J by 0 bases, leaving 12 bases between them. This CDR3 is built from 15 residues. The CDR3 here is CASSPGPGVNTEAFF. CDR3 coding DNA: TGCGCCAGCAGCCCCGGCCCAGGAGTGAACACTGAAGCTTTCTTT.

The CDR3 region is CASSLTGRHTDTQYF. The DNA of the CDR3 is TGTGCCAGCAGTTTGACTGGTCGACACACAGATACGCAGTATTTT. This chain connects TRBV28 to TRBJ2-3, with unresolved D. The ends were cut back, 3 bases at V and 2 bases at J, with 12 bases in the middle. The CDR3 extends over 15 amino acids. CDR1 and CDR2 from the germline V gene are MDHEN and SYDVKM.

This rearrangement joins TRBV15 to TRBJ1-1; no reliable D call. Trimming removed 4 bases from V and 0 bases from J, with 27 bases in between. Germline lookup yields CDR1 LNHNV and CDR2 YYDKDF (reference sequence). There are 20 residues in the CDR3. CDR3 nucleotides: TGTGCCACCAGCAAAACGAGGGCAGCCAATATATGGAACATGAACACTGAAGCTTTCTTT. Translated: CATSKTRAANIWNMNTEAFF.

This clonotype was seen many times. The rearrangement links TRBV13 to TRBJ2-7; 7 nucleotides line up with TRBD2. The CDR3 is made up of 12 amino acids. CDR1 and CDR2 from the germline V gene are PRHDT and FYEKMQ (reference sequence). Trimming cost V 10 bases and J 6 bases; bases outside gene matches: 9. The CDR3 bases are TGTGCCACAAGTGGACTAGATGGCGAGCAGTACTTC. Its protein product is CATSGLDGEQYF.

Only a few counts were recorded for this clonotype. The rearrangement links TRBV7-8 to TRBJ2-7; 8 bases fit TRBD1. Germline CDR1 and CDR2: SGHVS and FQNEAQ. V lost 2 bases to trimming and J lost 6 bases; unmatched junction nucleotides: 6. The CDR3 covers 14 residues. The CDR3 loop is CASSLRQGAPEQYF. CDR3 coding DNA: TGTGCCAGCAGCTTAAGGCAGGGGGCCCCCGAGCAGTACTTC.

This clonotype was observed many times. The chain joins TRBV12-3 or TRBV12-4 to TRBJ2-7; D perhaps matches TRBD1 (5 bases). The ends were cut back, 5 bases at V and 3 bases at J, with 17 bases in the middle. The CDR3 spans 15 residues. The DNA for the CDR3 is TGTGCCAGCAGTGGTCGACAGAACGGCTTCTACGAGCAGTACTTC. It yields the protein CASSGRQNGFYEQYF.

This clonotype has at least ten counts. This chain links TRBV28 with TRBJ2-7; 7 bases map to TRBD1. The germline CDR1 and CDR2 sequences are MDHEN and SYDVKM. This CDR3 has 13 residues. The ends lost 5 bases at V and 2 bases at J; junction bases unmatched: 3. CDR3 coding DNA: TGTGCCAGCAGTGACAGGGAAGCCTACGAGCAGTACTTC. It translates to CASSDREAYEQYF. Full variable domain (remainder filled in from reference TRBV28 and TRBJ2-7): DVKVTQSSRYLVKRTGEKVFLECVQDMDHENMFWYRQDPGLGLRLIYFSYDVKMKEKGDIPEGYSVSREKKERFSLILESASTNQTSMYLCASSDREAYEQYFGPGTRLTVT.

This sequence joins TRBV29-1 and TRBJ2-1; 8 nucleotides agree with TRBD2. CDR1 is SQVTM and CDR2 is ANQGSEA in the germline V gene. The CDR3 has 15 amino acids. V shed 0 bases and J 4 bases; nucleotides not matched to a gene: 5. The CDR3 DNA follows: TGCAGCGTTGAAGATCGTGGCGGGAGGTACAATGAGCAGTTCTTC. Translation gives CSVEDRGGRYNEQFF.

This clonotype occurred many times. The V gene is TRBV28, the J gene TRBJ2-2, with TRBD2 identical over 9 bases. CDR1 and CDR2 (germline): MDHEN, SYDVKM. The CDR3 totals 15 residues. Trimming cost V 9 bases and J 4 bases; bases outside gene matches: 9. The CDR3 loop reads CASHVAGAGTGELFF. The DNA for the CDR3 is TGTGCCAGTCACGTAGCGGGAGCGGGCACCGGGGAGCTGTTTTTT. Together with reference TRBV28 and TRBJ2-2, the CDR3 gives the full variable domain: DVKVTQSSRYLVKRTGEKVFLECVQDMDHENMFWYRQDPGLGLRLIYFSYDVKMKEKGDIPEGYSVSREKKERFSLILESASTNQTSMYLCASHVAGAGTGELFFGEGSRLTVL.

There are a few counts of this clonotype. The chain joins TRBV7-3 to TRBJ2-3, with TRBD2 matching 9 bases. Trimming at V came to 2 bases and at J to 8 bases, leaving 5 bases not matched to a gene. CDR1 and CDR2 (germline): SGHTA, FQGTGA. This CDR3 is built from 14 residues. The CDR3: CASSLLREGGTQYF. The CDR3 DNA follows: TGTGCCAGCAGCTTATTGCGGGAGGGGGGTACGCAGTATTTT.

This clonotype was found many times. V usage is TRBV28 and J usage is TRBJ2-2; D is ambiguous. The V and J ends lost 1 base and 6 bases respectively, with 3 bases between them. CDR1 is MDHEN and CDR2 is SYDVKM in the germline V gene. The CDR3 spans 12 residues. In nucleotides, the CDR3 is TGTGCCAGCAGTTTATTGGCCGGGGAGCTGTTTTTT. Translated: CASSLLAGELFF.

This clonotype was found many times. The rearrangement links TRBV11-2 to TRBJ2-3; D not certain. V was shortened by 0 bases and J by 11 bases, with 9 bases between the two germline ends. The CDR3 length is 12 residues. In germline, CDR1 is SGHAT, CDR2 FQNNGV. This chain's CDR3 is CASSLEQLRQYF. CDR3 sequence (DNA): TGTGCCAGCAGCTTAGAGCAGCTTCGGCAGTATTTT.

At least ten counts were recorded for this clonotype. V and J are TRBV27 and TRBJ2-7, with D unresolved. Germline CDR1 and CDR2: MNHEY and SMNVEV (reference sequence). This CDR3 contains 14 residues. V lost 4 bases to trimming and J lost 2 bases, with 12 bases between them. CDR3 nucleotide sequence: TGTGCCAGCAGTTCCCGACTGGCCCCCTACGAGCAGTACTTC. This translates into CASSSRLAPYEQYF.

This clonotype was counted many times. This sequence joins TRBV28 and TRBJ2-3, with D unclear. Trimming shortened V by 2 bases and J by 5 bases, and 14 bases separated the two germline ends. This CDR3 contains 15 residues. The V gene's germline CDR1 is MDHEN and CDR2 SYDVKM. Here the CDR3 reads CASSLESPGQDTQYF. The CDR3 DNA reads as TGTGCCAGCAGTTTAGAATCGCCAGGTCAAGATACGCAGTATTTT.

V usage is TRBV5-1 and J usage is TRBJ2-1, with 7 bases aligning to TRBD2. The CDR3 covers 15 residues. V gave up 4 bases and J gave up 8 bases; unmatched junction bases: 12. Germline lookup yields CDR1 SGHRS and CDR2 YFSETQ. CDR3 amino acids: CASSTWDREADEQFF. The DNA of the CDR3 is TGCGCCAGCAGCACATGGGATCGGGAGGCGGATGAGCAGTTCTTC.

The table lists this clonotype with many counts. The V gene is TRBV24-1, the J gene TRBJ2-7; no clear D. The V gene's germline CDR1 is KGHDR and CDR2 SFDVKD. The CDR3 runs to 12 residues. V was clipped by 2 bases and J by 0 bases, with 1 base between them. The CDR3 nucleotides are TGTGCCACCAGTGATTCCTCCTACGAGCAGTACTTC. Its translation is CATSDSSYEQYF.

The table lists this clonotype with many counts. The rearrangement joins TRBV27 to TRBJ2-1; TRBD1 matches 8 bases. The CDR3 consists of 16 residues. The V gene end was trimmed by 1 base and the J gene end by 0 bases; junction bases not matched to a gene: 2. CDR1 MNHEY and CDR2 SMNVEV come from the germline V gene (reference sequence). CDR3 protein: CASSLYRGASYNEQFF. The CDR3 coding sequence is TGTGCCAGCAGTTTATACAGGGGGGCCTCCTACAATGAGCAGTTCTTC.